The 7 T cell receptor beta chains below come from one sample, sequenced in a study of T-cell reconstitution after alpha-beta-depleted transplantation in children. Unique molecular identifiers featured in how the TCRbeta library was prepared. TCRdb reprocessed the PCR reads with MiXCR, giving one entry per CDR3 protein. The sample yields nearly 400,000 distinct CDR3 sequences, about 20% seen once. The input for sequencing was PBMCs from the stem cell graft donor, taken from the stem cell graft. The source of these receptors is a human donor who donated a stem cell graft to a child with acute myeloid leukemia.

The chain employs TRBV9 and TRBJ2-1, with D perhaps TRBD1 or TRBD2 (5 bases each). The germline V gene encodes CDR1 SGDLS and CDR2 YYNGEE. V lost 0 bases, J lost 4 bases, and 11 bases lay in between. The length of the CDR3 is 15 residues. This CDR3 is CASSVGGWGYNEQFF. The DNA for the CDR3 is TGTGCCAGCAGCGTAGGGGGGTGGGGGTACAATGAGCAGTTCTTC.

This chain joins TRBV4-1 and TRBJ1-1; TRBD1 is a possible D gene (6 bases). CDR3 length: 17 amino acids. V lost 5 bases, J lost 1 base, and 20 bases lay in between. Germline V gene data show CDR1 as MGHRA and CDR2 as YSYEKL. The CDR3 DNA reads TGCGCCAGCAGCTTCCGGGCCGCACGAGGGGGGAACACTGAAGCTTTCTTT. Protein: CASSFRAARGGNTEAFF.

This rearrangement joins TRBV20-1 to TRBJ2-3, with TRBD2 matching over 11 bases. CDR1 DFQATT and CDR2 SNEGSKA come from the germline V gene (reference sequence). The junction had 8 bases not matched to a gene; V was cut back by 0 bases and J by 6 bases. The CDR3 extends over 16 amino acids. CDR3 DNA sequence: TGCAGTGCTAGAGATTGGCCTAGCGGGAGGTCGGATACGCAGTATTTT. Translating gives CSARDWPSGRSDTQYF.

This clonotype was counted only a few times. J is TRBJ2-7 and V is TRBV7-6; D is perhaps TRBD1 or TRBD2 (5 bases each). The CDR3 extends over 16 amino acids. Trimming took off 1 base at V and 0 bases at J, with 13 bases between the two ends. Germline V gene lookup returns CDR1 SGHVS and CDR2 FNYEAQ. The CDR3 sequence: CASSLGASGSSYEQYF. The CDR3, as DNA: TGTGCCAGCAGCTTAGGAGCGTCAGGGAGCTCCTACGAGCAGTACTTC.

The chain combines TRBV10-1 with TRBJ2-1; 9 nucleotides agree with TRBD2. Looked up from germline, CDR1 is WNHNN and CDR2 is SYGVQD (reference sequence). CDR3 length: 14 residues. The V and J ends lost 5 bases and 5 bases, in that order; junction bases with no gene match: 4. The CDR3 sequence: CASSLTSGNNEQFF. The DNA of the CDR3 is TGCGCCAGCAGTTTGACTAGCGGTAACAATGAGCAGTTCTTC.

The chain combines TRBV20-1 with TRBJ2-5; D may be TRBD1 (6 bases). The CDR3 spans 13 residues. The germline gives CDR1 DFQATT, CDR2 SNEGSKA (reference sequence). The V end was cut by 5 bases, the J end by 2 bases, with 12 bases between. CDR3 residues: CSARGQIQETQYF. Here the CDR3 DNA reads TGCAGTGCTCGCGGACAGATTCAAGAGACCCAGTACTTC.

V is TRBV18 and J is TRBJ2-1, with a tentative D call TRBD2 (6 bases). CDR3 length: 17 residues. Deletions cut 3 bases from V and 0 bases from J, with 15 bases between. The germline V gene encodes CDR1 KGHSH and CDR2 LQKENI. The CDR3 DNA sequence: TGTGCCAGCTCACCTCGGACTATTCTCCGCTCCTACAATGAGCAGTTCTTC. Its translation is CASSPRTILRSYNEQFF.